This T cell receptor (beta chain) was identified during a study of T cell responses to AZD1222 COVID-19 vaccine. In germline, CDR1 is LGHNT, CDR2 FRNRAP. CDR3 length: 13 amino acids. The ends were cut back, 6 bases at V and 5 bases at J, with 13 bases in the middle. Only in-frame clones appear in the TCRdb table, and some are missing; sequencing was by immunoSEQ multiplex PCR. The table lists more than 85,000 clones, roughly 86% of them singletons, with 5% in the top ten. This specimen was peripheral blood, taken on day 0 of AZD1222 vaccination. V and J are TRBV12-5 and TRBJ2-5; D is unresolved. The clonotype was recovered from an adult in good health. CDR3 amino acids: CASGSESQETQYF. CDR3 nucleotides: TGTGCTAGTGGAAGTGAGAGTCAGGAGACCCAGTACTTC.